The 8 T cell receptor beta chains below were found in one sample sequenced in a study of OX40 agonist ivuxolimab in advanced cancers. Libraries were prepared by immunoSEQ multiplex PCR; TCRdb keeps only in-frame clonotypes and omits some of them. The repertoire has tens of thousands of clones, about nine tenths of them found once; the top ten carry approximately 1.2%. The starting material was CD4+ or CD8+ T cells sorted from blood, obtained in a trial of the OX40 agonist ivuxolimab. All receptors come from an adult with an advanced solid tumor such as melanoma, head and neck, liver or kidney cancer.

V usage is TRBV7-9 and J usage is TRBJ2-7; D may be TRBD2 (6 bases). Germline V gene sequence: CDR1 SEHNR, CDR2 FQNEAQ (reference sequence). The CDR3 is 15 residues long. With 5 bases removed from V and 7 bases from J, the gap between germline ends came to 21 bases. The CDR3 nucleotides are TGTGCCAGCAGCCTCGCCGGGAGCTCGAAGGGGGAGCAGTACTTC. Translated, it gives CASSLAGSSKGEQYF. Complete variable domain (other parts from reference TRBV7-9 and TRBJ2-7): DTGVSQNPRHKITKRGQNVTFRCDPISEHNRLYWYRQTLGQGPEFLTYFQNEAQLEKSRLLSDRFSAERPKGSFSTLEIQRTEQGDSAMYLCASSLAGSSKGEQYFGPGTRLTVT.

The genes are TRBV5-1 and TRBJ2-2; the match to TRBD1 covers 11 bases. The CDR3 totals 15 residues. Germline-derived CDR1 and CDR2 are SGHRS and YFSETQ. The ends lost 3 bases at V and 5 bases at J; junction bases unmatched: 3. The CDR3 coding sequence is TGCGCCAGCAGCTGGACAGGGGGCAGGACCGGGGAGCTGTTTTTT. It encodes CASSWTGGRTGELFF.

The V and J genes are TRBV7-6 and TRBJ1-1; unclear D gene. CDR1 and CDR2 (germline): SGHVS, FNYEAQ. The CDR3 contains 13 residues. V lost 5 bases and J 1 base, leaving 8 bases between the germline ends. CDR3 residues: CASSKTANTEAFF. The CDR3 nucleotides are TGTGCCAGCAGCAAAACAGCGAACACTGAAGCTTTCTTT.

V usage is TRBV2 and J usage is TRBJ2-3; D gene unclear. Germline loops: CDR1 SNHLY, CDR2 FYNNEI. The CDR3 runs 16 residues. The germline V and J ends were trimmed by 1 base and 2 bases, with 13 bases remaining between them. This CDR3 reads CASSEGVRTDTDTQYF. DNA of the CDR3: TGTGCCAGCAGTGAAGGGGTTAGGACCGACACAGATACGCAGTATTTT.

The CDR3 loop reads CAISESLQARDEAFF. In DNA form, the CDR3 reads TGTGCCATCAGTGAGTCGCTCCAGGCTCGAGATGAAGCTTTCTTT. The chain joins TRBV10-3 to TRBJ1-1; D uncertain. Deletions cut 0 bases from V and 7 bases from J, with 15 bases between. From germline, CDR1 is ENHRY and CDR2 SYGVKD. The CDR3 runs to 15 residues.

The chain links TRBV30 to TRBJ1-1, with a tentative D call TRBD1 (6 bases). CDR1 and CDR2 (germline): GTSNPN, SVGIG (reference sequence). The germline V and J ends were trimmed by 4 bases and 0 bases, with 15 bases remaining between them. This CDR3 comprises 15 residues. The chain's CDR3 is CAWKWRDTMNTEAFF. The CDR3, as DNA: TGTGCCTGGAAGTGGCGGGACACCATGAACACTGAAGCTTTCTTT.

This chain links TRBV30 with TRBJ1-2; 9 nucleotides align to TRBD1. The CDR3 runs to 12 residues. Trimming cost V 8 bases and J 2 bases; bases outside gene matches: 3. Germline CDR1 is GTSNPN and CDR2 is SVGIG (reference sequence). CDR3 region: CAGTGGNYGYTF. In DNA, the CDR3 is TGTGCCGGAACAGGGGGCAACTATGGCTACACCTTC. Together with reference TRBV30 and TRBJ1-2, the CDR3 gives the full variable domain: SQTIHQWPATLVQPVGSPLSLECTVEGTSNPNLYWYRQAAGRGLQLLFYSVGIGQISSEVPQNLSASRPQDRQFILSSKKLLLSDSGFYLCAGTGGNYGYTFGSGTRLTVV.

The gene calls are TRBV6-1 and TRBJ2-3; the D gene could be TRBD1 or TRBD2 (5 bases each). CDR3 size: 13 residues. Per germline, CDR1 MNHNS and CDR2 SASEGT. The V end lost 10 bases, the J end lost 2 bases, and 13 bases lay between the germline ends. The CDR3 spells CATQGRSTDTQYF. The CDR3 DNA follows: TGTGCCACCCAGGGACGGTCCACAGATACGCAGTATTTT.